Following are 20 T cell receptor beta chains from one sample sequenced in a study of CXCR3-negative and CXCR3-positive naive CD8 T cells. Via 5' RACE with UMI labels, TRB cDNA libraries were prepared. No DNA is given; TCRdb re-called the 5' RACE reads and lists each CDR3 protein once. This repertoire includes over 20,000 distinct CDR3 sequences. The source material was naive CXCR3- CD8+ T cells from blood. Subset specified: CD45RO-CCR7+CD27+CD95- naive CD8+ T cells lacking CXCR3 (TNR3-). The receptor set was obtained from a human donor in good health. Some clones in this sample may be carry-over from other donors' samples.

The chain carries TRBV5-1 and TRBJ1-2; TCRdb calls TRBD1, which cannot be checked without DNA. This CDR3 comprises 16 residues. Germline V gives CDR1 SGHRS, CDR2 YFSETQ. The CDR3 loop reads CASSFGDSPAGNGYTF.

This clonotype is identified as medium-sized from frequency. This sequence joins TRBV20-1 and TRBJ1-5. The germline V gene has CDR1 DFQATT and CDR2 SNEGSKA (reference sequence). The CDR3 consists of 13 residues. CDR3 in amino acids: CSARDFGNQPQHF.

This chain joins TRBV20-1 and TRBJ2-2; without DNA, the TCRdb call of TRBD1 cannot be checked. The CDR3 runs to 15 residues. CDR1 and CDR2 from the germline V gene are DFQATT and SNEGSKA (reference sequence). The chain's CDR3 is CSARGTGGPTGELFF.

J is TRBJ2-5 and V is TRBV7-9. The germline gives CDR1 SEHNR, CDR2 FQNEAQ (reference sequence). The CDR3 is made up of 15 amino acids. This chain's CDR3 is CASSLERSNRETQYF.

The chain carries TRBV12-5 and TRBJ2-2; TCRdb's D call, TRBD2, is unchecked because there is no DNA. The CDR3 sequence is 13 residues long. CDR1 LGHNT and CDR2 FRNRAP come from the germline V gene. The CDR3 is CASATGGGMELFF.

This chain uses TRBV14 with TRBJ2-3. From germline, CDR1 is SGHDN and CDR2 FVKESK. The CDR3 covers 16 residues. CDR3: CASSQDHGYLSDTQYF.

The J gene is TRBJ2-1, the V gene TRBV3-1; TCRdb designates TRBD2, a call that cannot be tested without DNA. The CDR3 is 15 amino acids. Germline V gene data show CDR1 as LGHDT and CDR2 as YNNKEL (reference sequence). CDR3: CASSPYGLAENEQFF.

This clonotype is identified as medium-sized from frequency. The chain uses TRBV29-1 and TRBJ2-7; there is no DNA to check the TCRdb D call of TRBD1. This CDR3 contains 13 residues. CDR1 and CDR2 from the germline V gene are SQVTM and ANQGSEA. CDR3 sequence reads: CSGKSGTTYEQYF.

The CDR3 sequence: CASRTLTGSGEQFF. The chain employs TRBV27 and TRBJ2-1; there is no DNA to check the TCRdb D call of TRBD1. CDR3 length: 14 residues. The germline CDR1 and CDR2 sequences are MNHEY and SMNVEV (reference sequence).

The chain employs TRBV18 and TRBJ2-5; TCRdb selects TRBD1, and the lack of DNA leaves this call unchecked. This CDR3 is 16 amino acids long. The germline gives CDR1 KGHSH, CDR2 LQKENI. CDR3: CASSYGDARREETQYF.

The genes are TRBV28 and TRBJ2-7. This CDR3 comprises 14 residues. Germline V gene data show CDR1 as MDHEN and CDR2 as SYDVKM. The CDR3 here is CASSRSGTPYEQYF. Together with reference TRBV28 and TRBJ2-7, the CDR3 gives the full variable domain: DVKVTQSSRYLVKRTGEKVFLECVQDMDHENMFWYRQDPGLGLRLIYFSYDVKMKEKGDIPEGYSVSREKKERFSLILESASTNQTSMYLCASSRSGTPYEQYFGPGTRLTVT.

V usage is TRBV9 and J usage is TRBJ2-7. Germline CDR1 and CDR2: SGDLS and YYNGEE. The CDR3 runs 14 residues. CDR3 amino acids: CASSLVGDPYEQYF.

The chain carries TRBV29-1 and TRBJ2-5; TCRdb's D gene call, TRBD1, goes unchecked for lack of DNA. From germline, CDR1 is SQVTM and CDR2 ANQGSEA. This CDR3 region has 14 residues. This CDR3 reads CSVKRQGSQETQYF.

The chain joins TRBV11-2 to TRBJ2-7. Germline assignment: CDR1 SGHAT and CDR2 FQNNGV. This CDR3 has 12 amino acids. CDR3 region: CASSRDTYEQYF.

The chain has TRBV5-1 and TRBJ1-5; as DNA is missing, the TRBD1 call by TCRdb cannot be tested. The CDR3 sequence is 15 residues long. Germline V CDR1 and CDR2: SGHRS, YFSETQ. This CDR3 reads CASSPEGTLGQPQHF.

The chain couples TRBV28 to TRBJ2-1; the D call of TRBD1 rests on TCRdb alone, since no DNA is present to check it. Germline-derived CDR1 and CDR2 are MDHEN and SYDVKM. The CDR3 is 15 amino acids. This chain's CDR3 is CASSPTPGANNEQFF.

The chain has TRBV14 and TRBJ1-4. The CDR3 sequence is 15 residues long. The germline gives CDR1 SGHDN, CDR2 FVKESK. The CDR3 reads CASSQGFKSGEKLFF.

The genes are TRBV20-1 and TRBJ2-7; lacking DNA, the TRBD1 call made by TCRdb goes unchecked. There are 13 residues in the CDR3. Germline V gene data show CDR1 as DFQATT and CDR2 as SNEGSKA (reference sequence). The CDR3 region is CSAANREPYEQYF.

The chain joins TRBV28 to TRBJ2-7; checking the TCRdb D call of TRBD2 is not possible without DNA. CDR1 and CDR2 from the germline V gene are MDHEN and SYDVKM. The CDR3 runs 15 residues. The chain's CDR3 is CASSLSRAGRDEQYF.

J is TRBJ2-7 and V is TRBV5-1; TCRdb's D call, TRBD1, is unchecked because there is no DNA. This CDR3 comprises 16 residues. Germline CDR1 is SGHRS and CDR2 is YFSETQ. CDR3: CASSVVWDTTQYEQYF. Full variable domain (outside the CDR3, taken from reference TRBV5-1 and TRBJ2-7): KAGVTQTPRYLIKTRGQQVTLSCSPISGHRSVSWYQQTPGQGLQFLFEYFSETQRNKGNFPGRFSGRQFSNSRSEMNVSTLELGDSALYLCASSVVWDTTQYEQYFGPGTRLTVT.